These T cell receptor beta chains were read from a single sample in a study of graft-versus-host responses after intestinal transplantation. Profiled with immunoSEQ multiplex PCR; TCRdb holds only in-frame clones, not every one. The sample comprises roughly 17,000 clones, around 82% of which are singletons, and just over 5.5% rests with the top ten. Sequenced material: ileum tissue, taken 17 days after transplant. Receptor source: a human patient who received an intestinal transplant, so some T cells may come from the graft donor. Each CDR3 is given with its conserved first and last residue. D genes are given only for firm matches. Only part of the rows carry a size: once, few, many, or a class if the clone is expanded.

D gene	V gene	J gene	clone size	CDR3 protein	CDR3 DNA
NA	TRBV10-3	TRBJ1-3	NA	CAIMNRDSGNTIYF	TGTGCCATCATGAACCGGGACTCTGGAAACACCATATATTTT
NA	TRBV5-6	TRBJ1-2	NA	CASSSLDRPSNYGYTF	TGTGCCAGCAGCTCGCTGGACAGACCATCAAACTATGGCTACACCTTC
TRBD2	TRBV28	TRBJ2-7	NA	CASTSRSGRAGYEQYF	TGTGCCAGCACTTCCAGAAGCGGGAGGGCCGGCTACGAGCAGTACTTC
NA	TRBV9	TRBJ2-7	NA	CASSGTPNSYEQYF	TGTGCCAGCAGCGGGACACCGAACTCCTACGAGCAGTACTTC
NA	TRBV19	TRBJ1-1	NA	CASSIGGRVLSGTEAFF	TGTGCCAGTAGTATAGGGGGCAGGGTATTGAGCGGGACTGAAGCTTTCTTT
TRBD2	TRBV4-1	TRBJ2-3	NA	CASSQVTSGRDTDTQYF	TGCGCCAGCAGCCAAGTGACTAGCGGGAGGGACACAGATACGCAGTATTTT
NA	TRBV6-5	TRBJ2-7	once	CASSYSGLAEQYF	TGTGCCAGCAGTTACTCAGGTTTGGCAGAGCAGTACTTC
TRBD1	TRBV19	TRBJ1-2	once	CASWTGDDGYTF	TGTGCCAGTTGGACAGGTGACGATGGCTACACCTTC
NA	TRBV5-4	TRBJ1-2	NA	CASSLPGHYGYTF	TGTGCCAGCAGCTTGCCAGGGCACTATGGCTACACCTTC
NA	TRBV28	TRBJ1-3	few	CASSLGGSGNTIYF	TGTGCCAGCAGTTTAGGCGGCTCTGGAAACACCATATATTTT
NA	TRBV18	TRBJ1-1	NA	CASSPRDVNTEAFF	TGTGCCAGCTCACCGAGGGATGTGAACACTGAAGCTTTCTTT
NA	TRBV30	TRBJ1-5	NA	CAWSVHRGLGQPQHF	TGTGCCTGGAGTGTACACCGGGGACTAGGTCAGCCCCAGCATTTT
NA	TRBV15	TRBJ1-4	NA	CATSRVKRRGKLFF	TGTGCCACCAGCAGAGTTAAACGGCGGGGAAAACTGTTTTTT
TRBD2	TRBV28	TRBJ2-3	NA	CATGGAMGADTQYF	TGTGCCACCGGGGGGGCGATGGGAGCAGATACGCAGTATTTT
TRBD1	TRBV27	TRBJ2-5	NA	CASREGGVETQYF	TGTGCCAGCAGGGAAGGGGGCGTCGAGACCCAGTACTTC
NA	TRBV4-1	TRBJ2-1	NA	CASSQVGNEQFF	TGCGCCAGCAGCCAAGTTGGCAATGAGCAGTTCTTC
NA	TRBV5-1	TRBJ1-2	once	CASSLEGGNHGYTF	TGCGCCAGCAGCTTGGAGGGGGGGAATCATGGCTACACCTTC
NA	TRBV28	TRBJ2-3	NA	CASSFPGRYSSTDTQYF	TGTGCCAGCAGTTTCCCCGGACGGTACTCTAGCACAGATACGCAGTATTTT
TRBD2	TRBV11-2	TRBJ2-3	NA	CASSSGVAGTKDTQYF	TGTGCCAGCAGCTCCGGGGTAGCGGGAACTAAAGATACGCAGTATTTT
NA	TRBV7-3	TRBJ2-1	NA	CASSYSLGNEQFF	TGTGCCAGCAGCTACTCCCTAGGCAATGAGCAGTTCTTC
NA	TRBV7-2	TRBJ2-1	NA	CASSRTRALSYNEQFF	TGTGCCAGCAGCAGAACTCGGGCCCTCTCCTACAATGAGCAGTTCTTC
NA	TRBV6-5	TRBJ2-7	few	CASSYGDSSYEQYF	TGTGCCAGCAGCTACGGAGACAGCTCCTACGAGCAGTACTTC
TRBD1	TRBV27	TRBJ1-2	NA	CASSIQQRDRYYGYTF	TGTGCCAGCAGTATCCAACAACGGGACAGGTACTATGGCTACACCTTC
TRBD2	TRBV9	TRBJ2-7	NA	CASSVSGRAPYEQYF	TGTGCCAGCAGCGTTAGCGGGAGGGCCCCGTACGAGCAGTACTTC
NA	TRBV30	TRBJ2-2	NA	CAWSVGSGTGELFF	TGTGCCTGGAGTGTAGGGAGCGGCACCGGGGAGCTGTTTTTT
NA	TRBV27	TRBJ2-6	NA	CALREANVLTF	TGTGCCCTCCGAGAGGCCAACGTCCTGACTTTC
TRBD1	TRBV25-1	TRBJ2-7	NA	CASSIRTGLSSYEQYF	TGTGCCAGCAGTATCCGGACAGGCCTTAGCTCCTACGAGCAGTACTTC
NA	TRBV13	TRBJ2-5	NA	CASSLVIGVQETQYF	TGTGCCAGCAGCTTAGTCATCGGGGTTCAAGAGACCCAGTACTTC
TRBD2	TRBV6-5	TRBJ2-7	few	CASTAGGYEQYF	TGTGCCAGTACAGCGGGAGGGTACGAGCAGTACTTC
TRBD1	TRBV2	TRBJ1-5	NA	CASSQGGRSPQHF	TGTGCCAGCAGCCAAGGGGGCAGATCGCCCCAGCATTTT
TRBD2	TRBV7-8	TRBJ2-1	NA	CASSLQPEHSSGRANEQFF	TGTGCCAGCAGCTTACAGCCCGAGCACAGTAGCGGGAGGGCGAATGAGCAGTTCTTC
NA	TRBV5-4	TRBJ2-1	NA	CASSLGGPSSYNEQFF	TGTGCCAGCAGCTTGGGTGGTCCTAGCTCCTACAATGAGCAGTTCTTC
NA	TRBV9	TRBJ2-7	medium-sized	CASSAGGHPSYEQYF	TGTGCCAGCAGCGCCGGGGGCCACCCTTCCTACGAGCAGTACTTC
TRBD2	TRBV6-1	TRBJ2-7	few	CASSEPGTSGRFHEQYF	TGTGCCAGCAGTGAACCCGGGACTAGCGGGAGATTCCACGAGCAGTACTTC
NA	TRBV4-3	TRBJ2-4	few	CASSQEVGEPKNIQYF	TGCGCCAGCAGCCAGGAGGTAGGGGAGCCCAAAAACATTCAGTACTTC
TRBD1	TRBV7-8	TRBJ2-2	large	CASSSDRRRELFF	TGTGCCAGCAGCTCGGACAGGAGAAGGGAGCTGTTTTTT
TRBD2	TRBV7-2	TRBJ2-1	NA	CASSPGLAYNEQFF	TGTGCCAGCAGCCCGGGACTAGCGTACAATGAGCAGTTCTTC
TRBD1	TRBV19	TRBJ1-2	NA	CASSGQGRYGYTF	TGTGCCAGTAGTGGACAGGGAAGGTATGGCTACACCTTC
NA	TRBV30	TRBJ2-7	NA	CAWTSGTPSYEQYF	TGTGCCTGGACGTCGGGGACCCCCTCCTACGAGCAGTACTTC